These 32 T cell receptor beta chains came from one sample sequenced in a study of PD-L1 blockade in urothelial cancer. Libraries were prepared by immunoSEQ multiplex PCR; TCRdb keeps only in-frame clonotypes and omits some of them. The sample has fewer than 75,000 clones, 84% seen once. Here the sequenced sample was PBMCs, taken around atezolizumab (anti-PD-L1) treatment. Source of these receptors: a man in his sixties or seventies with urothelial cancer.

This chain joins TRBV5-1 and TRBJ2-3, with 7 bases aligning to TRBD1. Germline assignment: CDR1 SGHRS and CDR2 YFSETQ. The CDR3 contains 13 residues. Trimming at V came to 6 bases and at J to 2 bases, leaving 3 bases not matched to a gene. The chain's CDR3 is CASNDRDTDTQYF. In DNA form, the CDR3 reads TGCGCCAGCAATGACAGGGACACAGATACGCAGTATTTT.

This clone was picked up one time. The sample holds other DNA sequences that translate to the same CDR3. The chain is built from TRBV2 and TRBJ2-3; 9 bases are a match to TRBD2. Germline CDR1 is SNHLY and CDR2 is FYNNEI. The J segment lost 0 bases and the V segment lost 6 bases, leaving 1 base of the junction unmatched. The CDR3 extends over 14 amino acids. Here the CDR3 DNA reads TGTGCCAGCAGACTAGCGGGCAGCACAGATACGCAGTATTTT. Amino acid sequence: CASRLAGSTDTQYF.

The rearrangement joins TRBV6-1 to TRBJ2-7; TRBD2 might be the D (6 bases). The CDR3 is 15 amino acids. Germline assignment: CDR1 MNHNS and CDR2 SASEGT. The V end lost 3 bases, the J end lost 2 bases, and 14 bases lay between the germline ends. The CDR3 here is CASSEDAGPPYEQYF. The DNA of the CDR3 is TGTGCCAGCAGTGAGGACGCGGGGCCCCCCTACGAGCAGTACTTC.

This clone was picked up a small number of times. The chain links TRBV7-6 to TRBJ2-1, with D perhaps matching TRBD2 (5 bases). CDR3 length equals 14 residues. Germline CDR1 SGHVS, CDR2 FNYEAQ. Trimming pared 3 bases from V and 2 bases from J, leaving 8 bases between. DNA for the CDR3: TGTGCCAGCAGCTTGGCGGGCCCCTACAATGAGCAGTTCTTC. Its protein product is CASSLAGPYNEQFF. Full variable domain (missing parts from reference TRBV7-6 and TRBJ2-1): GAGVSQSPRYKVTKRGQDVALRCDPISGHVSLYWYRQALGQGPEFLTYFNYEAQQDKSGLPNDRFSAERPEGSISTLTIQRTEQRDSAMYRCASSLAGPYNEQFFGPGTRLTVL.

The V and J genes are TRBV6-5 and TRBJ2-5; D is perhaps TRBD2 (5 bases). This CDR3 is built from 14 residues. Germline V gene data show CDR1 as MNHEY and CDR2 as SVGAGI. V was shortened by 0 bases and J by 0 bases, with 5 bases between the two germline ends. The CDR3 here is CASSYSDYQETQYF. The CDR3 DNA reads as TGTGCCAGCAGTTACTCGGACTACCAAGAGACCCAGTACTTC.

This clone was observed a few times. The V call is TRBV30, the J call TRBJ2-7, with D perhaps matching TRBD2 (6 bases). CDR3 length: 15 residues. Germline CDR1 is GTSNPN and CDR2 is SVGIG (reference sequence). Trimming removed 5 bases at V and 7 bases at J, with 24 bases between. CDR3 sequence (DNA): TGTGCCTGGGGAGCCTTAGGAGGGATCTTGGGTGAGCAGTACTTC. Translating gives CAWGALGGILGEQYF.

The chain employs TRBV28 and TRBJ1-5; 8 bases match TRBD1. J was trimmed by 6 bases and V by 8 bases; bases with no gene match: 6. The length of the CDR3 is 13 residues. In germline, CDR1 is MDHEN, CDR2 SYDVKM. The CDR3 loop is CASVQGGAQPQHF. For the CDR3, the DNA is TGTGCCAGCGTACAGGGGGGGGCTCAGCCCCAGCATTTT.

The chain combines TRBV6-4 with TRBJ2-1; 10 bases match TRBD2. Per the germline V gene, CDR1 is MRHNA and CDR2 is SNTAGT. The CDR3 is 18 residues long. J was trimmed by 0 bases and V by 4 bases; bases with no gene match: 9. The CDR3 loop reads CASSGATSGSSSYNEQFF. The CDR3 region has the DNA TGTGCCAGCAGTGGAGCGACTAGCGGGTCGAGCTCCTACAATGAGCAGTTCTTC.

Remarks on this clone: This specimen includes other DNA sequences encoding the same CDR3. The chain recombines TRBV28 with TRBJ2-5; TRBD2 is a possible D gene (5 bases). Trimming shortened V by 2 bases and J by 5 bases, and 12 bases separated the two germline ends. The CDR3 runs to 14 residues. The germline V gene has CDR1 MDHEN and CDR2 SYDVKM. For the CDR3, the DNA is TGTGCCAGCAGTTTAGGAGTGGGAGCGGAGACCCAGTACTTC. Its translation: CASSLGVGAETQYF.

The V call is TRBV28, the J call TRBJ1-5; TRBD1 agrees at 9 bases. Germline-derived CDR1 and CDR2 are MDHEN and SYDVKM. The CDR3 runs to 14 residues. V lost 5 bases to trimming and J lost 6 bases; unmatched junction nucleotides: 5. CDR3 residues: CASSETGGLQPQHF. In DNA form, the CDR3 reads TGTGCCAGCAGTGAAACAGGGGGCCTTCAGCCCCAGCATTTT.

In DNA form, the CDR3 reads TGTGCCAGCAGCGCTCGGACTAGCGGAAATTACAATGAGCAGTTCTTC. Translating it yields CASSARTSGNYNEQFF. The rearrangement uses TRBV7-6 and TRBJ2-1, with 10 bases that match TRBD2. V lost 5 bases, J lost 4 bases, and 8 bases stayed unmatched. The length of the CDR3 is 16 residues. Looked up from germline, CDR1 is SGHVS and CDR2 is FNYEAQ.

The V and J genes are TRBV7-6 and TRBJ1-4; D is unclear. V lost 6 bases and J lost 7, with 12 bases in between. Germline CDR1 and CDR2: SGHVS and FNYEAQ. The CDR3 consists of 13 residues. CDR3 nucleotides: TGTGCCAGCAGGAACCCCCCCGGTGAAAAACTGTTTTTT. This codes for CASRNPPGEKLFF.

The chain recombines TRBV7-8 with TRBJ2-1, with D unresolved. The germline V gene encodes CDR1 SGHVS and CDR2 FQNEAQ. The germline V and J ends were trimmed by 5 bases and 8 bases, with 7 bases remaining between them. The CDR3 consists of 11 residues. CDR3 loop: CASSITDEQFF. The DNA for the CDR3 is TGTGCCAGCAGCATCACGGATGAGCAGTTCTTC.

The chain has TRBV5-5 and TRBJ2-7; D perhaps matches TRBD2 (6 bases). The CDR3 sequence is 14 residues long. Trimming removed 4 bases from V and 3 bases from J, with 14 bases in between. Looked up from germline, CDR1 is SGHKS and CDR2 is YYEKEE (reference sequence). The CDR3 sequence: CASSVEEGRYEQYF. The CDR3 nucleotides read TGTGCCAGCAGCGTGGAGGAGGGGCGCTACGAGCAGTACTTC.

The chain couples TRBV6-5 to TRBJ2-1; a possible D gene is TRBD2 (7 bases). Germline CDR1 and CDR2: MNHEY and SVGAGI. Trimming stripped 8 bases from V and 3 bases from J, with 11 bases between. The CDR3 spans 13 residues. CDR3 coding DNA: TGTGCCAGCCAGGGAGGGGGCTACAATGAGCAGTTCTTC. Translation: CASQGGGYNEQFF.

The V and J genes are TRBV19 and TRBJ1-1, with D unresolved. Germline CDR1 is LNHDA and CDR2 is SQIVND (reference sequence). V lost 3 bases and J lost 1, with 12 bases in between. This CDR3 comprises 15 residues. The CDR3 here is CASSISVNPNTEAFF. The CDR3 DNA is TGTGCCAGTAGTATCTCTGTAAATCCGAACACTGAAGCTTTCTTT. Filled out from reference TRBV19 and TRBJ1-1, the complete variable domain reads DGGITQSPKYLFRKEGQNVTLSCEQNLNHDAMYWYRQDPGQGLRLIYYSQIVNDFQKGDIAEGYSVSREKKESFPLTVTSAQKNPTAFYLCASSISVNPNTEAFFGQGTRLTVV.

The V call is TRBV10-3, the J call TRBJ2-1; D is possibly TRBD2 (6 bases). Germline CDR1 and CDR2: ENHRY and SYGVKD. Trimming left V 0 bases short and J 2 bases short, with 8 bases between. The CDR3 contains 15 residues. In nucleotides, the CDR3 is TGTGCCATCAGTGAGTCTGGCGGGGCCTACAATGAGCAGTTCTTC. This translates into CAISESGGAYNEQFF.

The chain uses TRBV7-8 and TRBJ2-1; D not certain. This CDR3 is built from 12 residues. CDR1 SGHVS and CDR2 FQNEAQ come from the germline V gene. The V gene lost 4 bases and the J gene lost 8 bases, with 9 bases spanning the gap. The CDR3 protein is CASSSWADEQFF. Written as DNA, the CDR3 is TGTGCCAGCAGCTCCTGGGCCGATGAGCAGTTCTTC.

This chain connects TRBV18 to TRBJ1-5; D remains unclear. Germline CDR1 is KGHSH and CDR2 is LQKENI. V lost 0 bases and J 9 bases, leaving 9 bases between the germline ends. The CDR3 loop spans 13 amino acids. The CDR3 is CASSPPAGTPQHF. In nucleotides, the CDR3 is TGTGCCAGCTCACCACCGGCGGGAACGCCCCAGCATTTT.

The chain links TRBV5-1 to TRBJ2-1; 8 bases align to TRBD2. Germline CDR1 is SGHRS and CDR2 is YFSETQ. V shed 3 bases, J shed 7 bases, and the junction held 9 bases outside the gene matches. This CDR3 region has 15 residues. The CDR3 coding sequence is TGCGCCAGCAGCTCCGAGGGAGCGGGAGTGAATGAGCAGTTCTTC. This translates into CASSSEGAGVNEQFF.

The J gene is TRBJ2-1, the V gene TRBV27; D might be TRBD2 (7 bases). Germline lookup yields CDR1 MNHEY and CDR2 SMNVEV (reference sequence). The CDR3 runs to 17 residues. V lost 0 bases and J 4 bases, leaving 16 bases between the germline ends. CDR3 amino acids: CASSLSGGLDLYNEQFF. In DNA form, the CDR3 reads TGTGCCAGCAGTTTATCGGGGGGGCTTGACCTATACAATGAGCAGTTCTTC.

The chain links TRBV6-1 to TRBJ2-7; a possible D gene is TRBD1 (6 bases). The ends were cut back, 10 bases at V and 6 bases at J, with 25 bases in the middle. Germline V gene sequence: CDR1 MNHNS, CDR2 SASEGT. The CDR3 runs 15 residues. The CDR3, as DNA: TGTGCCACATGGACCCAGGGGAATAGTGCGTCCGAGCAGTACTTC. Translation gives CATWTQGNSASEQYF.

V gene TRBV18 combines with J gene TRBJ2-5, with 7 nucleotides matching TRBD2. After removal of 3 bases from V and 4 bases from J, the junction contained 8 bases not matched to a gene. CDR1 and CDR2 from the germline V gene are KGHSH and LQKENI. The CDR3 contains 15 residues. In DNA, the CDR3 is TGTGCCAGCTCACCGGGCGGGAGTCGGAGAGAGACCCAGTACTTC. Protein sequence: CASSPGGSRRETQYF.

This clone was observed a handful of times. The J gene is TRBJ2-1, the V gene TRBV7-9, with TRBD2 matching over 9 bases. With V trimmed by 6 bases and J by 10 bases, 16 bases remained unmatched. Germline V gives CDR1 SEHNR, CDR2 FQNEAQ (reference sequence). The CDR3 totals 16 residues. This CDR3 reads CASSPWAAGGPVEQFF. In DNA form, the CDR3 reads TGTGCCAGCAGTCCTTGGGCCGCGGGAGGGCCTGTGGAGCAGTTCTTC.

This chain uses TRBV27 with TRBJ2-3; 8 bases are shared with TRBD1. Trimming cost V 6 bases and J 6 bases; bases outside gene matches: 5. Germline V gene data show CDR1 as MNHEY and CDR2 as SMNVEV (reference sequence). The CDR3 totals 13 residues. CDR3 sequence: CASSHGQGDTQYF. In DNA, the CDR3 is TGTGCCAGCAGCCACGGACAGGGTGATACGCAGTATTTT.

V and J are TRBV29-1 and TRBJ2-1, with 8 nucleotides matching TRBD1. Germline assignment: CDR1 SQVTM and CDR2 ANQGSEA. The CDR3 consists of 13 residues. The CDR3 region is CSFGQGPYNEQFF. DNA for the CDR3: TGCAGTTTCGGACAGGGACCCTACAATGAGCAGTTCTTC.

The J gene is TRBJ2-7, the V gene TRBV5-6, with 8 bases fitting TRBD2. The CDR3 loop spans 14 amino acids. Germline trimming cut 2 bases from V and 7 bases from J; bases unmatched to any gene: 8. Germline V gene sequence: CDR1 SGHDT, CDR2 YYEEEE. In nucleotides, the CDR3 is TGTGCCAGCAGCTTTTGGGCGGGAGGTTATGAGCAGTACTTC. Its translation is CASSFWAGGYEQYF.

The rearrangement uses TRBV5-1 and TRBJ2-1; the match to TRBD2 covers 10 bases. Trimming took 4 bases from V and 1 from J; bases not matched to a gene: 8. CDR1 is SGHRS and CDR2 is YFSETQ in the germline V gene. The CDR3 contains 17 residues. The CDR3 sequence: CASSLAGTSASYNEQFF. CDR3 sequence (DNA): TGCGCCAGCAGCCTCGCCGGGACTAGCGCTTCCTACAATGAGCAGTTCTTC. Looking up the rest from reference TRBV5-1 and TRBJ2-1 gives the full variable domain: KAGVTQTPRYLIKTRGQQVTLSCSPISGHRSVSWYQQTPGQGLQFLFEYFSETQRNKGNFPGRFSGRQFSNSRSEMNVSTLELGDSALYLCASSLAGTSASYNEQFFGPGTRLTVL.

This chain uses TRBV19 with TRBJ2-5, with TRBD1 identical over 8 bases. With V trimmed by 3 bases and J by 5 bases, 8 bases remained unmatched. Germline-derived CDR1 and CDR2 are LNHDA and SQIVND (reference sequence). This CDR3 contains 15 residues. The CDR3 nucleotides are TGTGCCAGTAGTATGAGACAGGGGATCTCCGAGACCCAGTACTTC. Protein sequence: CASSMRQGISETQYF.

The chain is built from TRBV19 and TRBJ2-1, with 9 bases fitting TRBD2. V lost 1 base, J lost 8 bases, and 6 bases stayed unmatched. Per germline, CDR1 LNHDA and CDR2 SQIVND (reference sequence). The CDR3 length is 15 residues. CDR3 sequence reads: CASSIGGRGNDEQFF. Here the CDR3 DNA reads TGTGCCAGTAGTATAGGCGGGAGGGGTAATGATGAGCAGTTCTTC.

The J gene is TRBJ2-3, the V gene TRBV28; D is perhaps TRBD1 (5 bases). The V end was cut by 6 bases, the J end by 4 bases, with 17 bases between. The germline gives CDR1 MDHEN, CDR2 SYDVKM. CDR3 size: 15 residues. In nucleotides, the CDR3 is TGTGCCAGCAGCCAACCGGCCGTAGGGGCAGATACGCAGTATTTT. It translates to CASSQPAVGADTQYF.

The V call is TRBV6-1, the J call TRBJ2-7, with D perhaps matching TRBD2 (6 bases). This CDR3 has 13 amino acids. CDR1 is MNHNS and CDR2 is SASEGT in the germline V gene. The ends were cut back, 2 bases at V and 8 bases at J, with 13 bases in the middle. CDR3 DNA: TGTGCCAGCAGTGAAAGGGAGGCGCAGCAGCAGTACTTC. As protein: CASSEREAQQQYF.